Presented here are 18 T cell receptor beta chains from one specimen sequenced in a study of blood T cell repertoires in COVID-19 (dated by TCRdb to 2018 to 2020). Preparation of the library involved the immunoSEQ multiplex PCR assay. TCRdb obtained this table from immuneACCESS and retained in-frame rearrangements with V and J assigned. These tables miss some clones; where compared with another copy, unresolved V genes account for less than half of the shortfall, and the remainder is unexplained. The sample includes about 290,000 clones, with 86% observed a single time. The ten largest clones capture 3% of the sample. The sequenced material came from peripheral blood. These receptors all come from a woman aged 25-40 years with active or convalescent COVID-19.

DNA of the CDR3: TGTGCCAGCACACCACAGGGGGGTAATTCACCCCTCCACTTT. Its translation is CASTPQGGNSPLHF. This chain links TRBV28 with TRBJ1-6; 8 positions agree with TRBD1. This CDR3 spans 14 amino acids. The J segment lost 6 bases and the V segment lost 7 bases, leaving 5 bases of the junction unmatched. CDR1 is MDHEN, CDR2 SYDVKM, per germline. Filled out from reference TRBV28 and TRBJ1-6, the complete variable domain reads DVKVTQSSRYLVKRTGEKVFLECVQDMDHENMFWYRQDPGLGLRLIYFSYDVKMKEKGDIPEGYSVSREKKERFSLILESASTNQTSMYLCASTPQGGNSPLHFGNGTRLTVT.

This rearrangement joins TRBV7-2 to TRBJ1-2; 9 bases are shared with TRBD1. Trimming at V came to 4 bases and at J to 10 bases, leaving 7 bases not matched to a gene. The CDR3 is 13 amino acids. Germline V CDR1 and CDR2: SGHTA, FQGNSA. The CDR3 nucleotides read TGTGCCAGCAGCTACGGACAGGGGCAGGACTACACCTTC. As protein: CASSYGQGQDYTF.

V is TRBV28 and J is TRBJ1-2; D possibly corresponds to TRBD1 (5 bases). The CDR3 consists of 13 residues. Trimming cost V 3 bases and J 7 bases, with 12 bases left between them. Germline V gene lookup returns CDR1 MDHEN and CDR2 SYDVKM. CDR3 amino acids: CASSLGRPGGYTF. As DNA, the CDR3 is TGTGCCAGCAGTTTGGGGCGGCCCGGTGGCTACACCTTC.

The chain combines TRBV4-3 with TRBJ1-1; 7 bases are a match to TRBD1. V trimming: 4 bases; J trimming: 2 bases; junction bases outside the gene matches: 13. Germline V CDR1 and CDR2: LGHNA, YSLEER. The CDR3 has 17 residues. CDR3 protein: CASSRRQGSSDNTEAFF. CDR3 nucleotide sequence: TGCGCCAGCAGCCGAAGACAGGGATCTTCGGATAACACTGAAGCTTTCTTT.

The chain links TRBV7-2 to TRBJ1-2; D ambiguous. The CDR3 is 13 residues long. The germline V gene encodes CDR1 SGHTA and CDR2 FQGNSA. Trimming took off 5 bases at V and 1 base at J, with 8 bases between the two ends. The DNA for the CDR3 is TGTGCCAGCAGCCCGGGGTTTAACTATGGCTACACCTTC. Amino acids: CASSPGFNYGYTF.

V gene TRBV24-1 combines with J gene TRBJ1-1; perhaps TRBD1 as D (6 bases). CDR3 length equals 13 residues. Germline values: CDR1 KGHDR, CDR2 SFDVKD. Deletions cut 7 bases from V and 1 base from J, with 9 bases between. The CDR3 DNA follows: TGTGCCACCAGGGCAGGGGCGAACACTGAAGCTTTCTTT. Encoded protein: CATRAGANTEAFF.

The chain joins TRBV6-6 to TRBJ1-5; D unclear. The CDR3 consists of 13 residues. Trimming shortened V by 1 base and J by 6 bases, and 7 bases separated the two germline ends. Germline lookup yields CDR1 MNHNY and CDR2 SVGAGI (reference sequence). The CDR3: CASSYYPRQPQHF. In DNA form, the CDR3 reads TGTGCCAGCAGTTACTATCCTCGTCAGCCCCAGCATTTT.

The chain recombines TRBV28 with TRBJ2-2; no definite D call. The V gene lost 2 bases and the J gene lost 5 bases, with 3 bases spanning the gap. Germline assignment: CDR1 MDHEN and CDR2 SYDVKM. The CDR3 runs to 12 residues. The CDR3 loop is CASSLLTGELFF. As DNA, the CDR3 is TGTGCCAGCAGTTTACTGACCGGGGAGCTGTTTTTT.

CDR3 region: CASSLLAGGSPSYNEQFF. CDR3 sequence (DNA): TGCGCCAGCAGCTTATTAGCGGGGGGGTCCCCCTCCTACAATGAGCAGTTCTTC. V and J are TRBV5-1 and TRBJ2-1, with 11 bases identical to TRBD2. The trim removed 2 bases at V and 0 bases at J, leaving 7 bases unmatched. The CDR3 sequence is 18 residues long. The germline gives CDR1 SGHRS, CDR2 YFSETQ.

The gene calls are TRBV7-2 and TRBJ2-1; D is perhaps TRBD2 (7 bases). CDR1 and CDR2 (germline): SGHTA, FQGNSA. The V end lost 5 bases, the J end lost 5 bases, and 16 bases lay between the germline ends. This CDR3 comprises 15 residues. This CDR3 reads CASSPLGGLHNEQFF. DNA for the CDR3: TGTGCCAGCAGCCCCCTCGGGGGGCTTCACAATGAGCAGTTCTTC.

This sequence joins TRBV7-9 and TRBJ2-7, with a tentative D call TRBD2 (6 bases). From germline, CDR1 is SEHNR and CDR2 FQNEAQ (reference sequence). The CDR3 has 16 amino acids. Trimming took off 5 bases at V and 0 bases at J, with 17 bases between the two ends. Here the CDR3 reads CASSPREAGSSYEQYF. CDR3 coding DNA: TGTGCCAGCAGCCCGAGGGAAGCGGGTTCCTCCTACGAGCAGTACTTC.

This clone was picked up one time. The chain is built from TRBV5-1 and TRBJ2-7; 8 nucleotides align to TRBD1. V gave up 4 bases and J gave up 3 bases; unmatched junction bases: 6. CDR1 and CDR2 (germline): SGHRS, YFSETQ. The CDR3 spans 14 residues. DNA of the CDR3: TGCGCCAGCAGCCCGGACAGGGAGATCTACGAGCAGTACTTC. Translated: CASSPDREIYEQYF.

The chain couples TRBV18 to TRBJ1-1; 7 bases line up with TRBD1. The CDR3 runs to 13 residues. The V gene end was trimmed by 5 bases and the J gene end by 4 bases; junction bases not matched to a gene: 4. Germline assignment: CDR1 KGHSH and CDR2 LQKENI. The CDR3 sequence is CASSSDRVTEAFF. CDR3 DNA: TGTGCCAGCTCATCCGACAGGGTCACTGAAGCTTTCTTT. The variable domain in full, with the rest retrieved from reference TRBV18 and TRBJ1-1, is NAGVMQNPRHLVRRRGQEARLRCSPMKGHSHVYWYRQLPEEGLKFMVYLQKENIIDESGMPKERFSAEFPKEGPSILRIQQVVRGDSAAYFCASSSDRVTEAFFGQGTRLTVV.

The rearrangement uses TRBV24-1 and TRBJ2-1, with D unclear. Trimming cost V 4 bases and J 0 bases, with 6 bases left between them. The germline V gene has CDR1 KGHDR and CDR2 SFDVKD. This CDR3 has 14 amino acids. CDR3 nucleotide sequence: TGTGCCACCAGTGAACCAGGCTCCTACAATGAGCAGTTCTTC. Its translation: CATSEPGSYNEQFF.

The rearrangement uses TRBV30 and TRBJ1-6; D remains ambiguous. The ends were cut back, 3 bases at V and 5 bases at J, with 17 bases in the middle. Germline assignment: CDR1 GTSNPN and CDR2 SVGIG (reference sequence). This CDR3 has 16 residues. In DNA, the CDR3 is TGTGCCTGGAGCGGAGTACTCGGGAGCAATAATTCACCCCTCCACTTT. It is translated as CAWSGVLGSNNSPLHF.

This clone is labeled medium-sized. The V call is TRBV6-4, the J call TRBJ2-1, with 8 bases that match TRBD1. This CDR3 has 14 residues. J lost 5 bases, V lost 3 bases, and 3 bases had no gene match. Per germline, CDR1 MRHNA and CDR2 SNTAGT. In DNA form, the CDR3 reads TGTGCCAGCAGTGAAGGACAGGGAAACAATGAGCAGTTCTTC. Protein: CASSEGQGNNEQFF.

The table lists this clone with a count of one. The gene calls are TRBV18 and TRBJ1-1; 8 positions agree with TRBD1. CDR1 is KGHSH, CDR2 LQKENI, per germline. V lost 3 bases and J lost 6; bases outside the gene matches: 9. CDR3 size: 15 residues. CDR3: CASSPGQGRHAEAFF. In DNA, the CDR3 is TGTGCCAGCTCACCCGGACAGGGCAGGCACGCTGAAGCTTTCTTT.

This clone has just one count. V and J are TRBV28 and TRBJ2-3; 8 bases fit TRBD2. This CDR3 has 14 residues. J was trimmed by 2 bases and V by 8 bases; bases with no gene match: 6. CDR1 is MDHEN and CDR2 is SYDVKM in the germline V gene. The CDR3 reads CASGTGGNTDTQYF. The CDR3 nucleotides are TGTGCCAGCGGCACGGGGGGGAACACAGATACGCAGTATTTT.